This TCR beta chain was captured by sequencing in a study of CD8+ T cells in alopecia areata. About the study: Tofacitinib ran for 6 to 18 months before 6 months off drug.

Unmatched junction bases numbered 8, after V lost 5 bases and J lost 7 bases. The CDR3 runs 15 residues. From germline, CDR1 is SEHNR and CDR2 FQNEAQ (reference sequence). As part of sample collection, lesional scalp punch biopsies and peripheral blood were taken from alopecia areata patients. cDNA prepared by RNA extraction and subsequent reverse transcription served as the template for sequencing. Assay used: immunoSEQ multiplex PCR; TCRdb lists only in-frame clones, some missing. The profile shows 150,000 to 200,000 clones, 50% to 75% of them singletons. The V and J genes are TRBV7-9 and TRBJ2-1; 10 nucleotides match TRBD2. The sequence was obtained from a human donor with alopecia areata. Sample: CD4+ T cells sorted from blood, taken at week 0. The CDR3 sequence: CASSPSATSGNEQFF. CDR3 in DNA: TGTGCCAGCAGCCCTTCCGCGACTAGCGGGAATGAGCAGTTCTTC.